One sample yielded the 3 T cell receptor beta chains listed below, sequenced in a study of radiation and T cells in renal cell carcinoma (dated by TCRdb to the early 2020s). The time point label, as the study defines it: baseline pretreatment blood. The treatment or condition label for this specimen denotes: 15 Gy SBRT to primary tumor, nephrectomy 4 weeks later. The library was produced with the immunoSEQ multiplex PCR assay. Held by TCRdb, this immuneACCESS table contains in-frame sequences only and omits some clones. Under half of the omission traces to an unresolved V gene where checked; the cause of the rest is unknown. This sample lists roughly 150,000 clones; 88% were detected once. Around 4.4% of the sample belongs to the ten largest clones. The starting material was blood, obtained from a patient whose treatment included radiotherapy and nephrectomy. The receptors shown here come from a woman in her seventies with renal cell carcinoma.

The V call is TRBV9, the J call TRBJ2-1; 7 bases agree with TRBD2. V trimming: 0 bases; J trimming: 0 bases; junction bases outside the gene matches: 12. Germline loops: CDR1 SGDLS, CDR2 YYNGEE. This CDR3 comprises 19 residues. DNA for the CDR3: TGTGCCAGCAGCGTAGGGTCAGGACTAGGGCGGAGCTCCTACAATGAGCAGTTCTTC. Protein product: CASSVGSGLGRSSYNEQFF.

In its sample, this clone was seen once. V is TRBV27 and J is TRBJ2-1; D gene uncertain. CDR1 is MNHEY, CDR2 SMNVEV, per germline (reference sequence). Trimming took off 4 bases at V and 0 bases at J, with 10 bases between the two ends. CDR3 size: 15 residues. Here the CDR3 DNA reads TGTGCCAGCAGTTGGACGGCCCTCTCCTACAATGAGCAGTTCTTC. Amino acid sequence: CASSWTALSYNEQFF.

The chain recombines TRBV5-5 with TRBJ2-2; D may be TRBD1 (6 bases). Germline V gene lookup returns CDR1 SGHKS and CDR2 YYEKEE (reference sequence). V was pared by 3 bases and J by 4 bases, with 13 bases between. The CDR3 is 15 amino acids. CDR3 protein: CASSSRGSGTGELFF. CDR3 bases: TGTGCCAGCAGCTCCAGGGGCTCGGGCACCGGGGAGCTGTTTTTT.